The 20 T cell receptor beta chains below come from one sample, sequenced in a study of T cells in Graves' hyperthyroidism and ophthalmopathy. Amplification of TCR beta CDR3 regions used RNA as the template. The HTBI primer set was used in a first-round RT-PCR of the TCR CDR3. MiXCR was run by TCRdb on the multiplex PCR reads, yielding one entry per CDR3 protein. The sample comprises over 45,000 distinct CDR3 sequences, roughly half of which are singletons, and roughly 9.7% rests with the top ten. The sequencing input was blood. These receptors were taken from a woman aged 45-65 years with Graves' ophthalmopathy.

By sample fraction, this clonotype is medium-sized (0.01 to 0.1%). The chain links TRBV20-1 to TRBJ2-7; 7 positions agree with TRBD2. Germline V gene data show CDR1 as DFQATT and CDR2 as SNEGSKA (reference sequence). This CDR3 contains 14 residues. V shed 5 bases and J 5 bases; nucleotides not matched to a gene: 12. The CDR3 reads CSAGGEGESNEQYF. The CDR3 DNA sequence: TGCAGTGCTGGGGGGGAGGGTGAGTCGAACGAGCAGTACTTC.

This clonotype is labeled medium-sized. This chain's CDR3 is CSAPQGRDLETQYF. DNA for the CDR3: TGCAGTGCTCCCCAGGGACGGGACCTAGAGACCCAGTACTTC. The chain links TRBV20-1 to TRBJ2-5, with D perhaps TRBD1 or TRBD2 (5 bases each). V was clipped by 5 bases and J by 4 bases, with 17 bases between them. Germline V gives CDR1 DFQATT, CDR2 SNEGSKA (reference sequence). The CDR3 is made up of 14 amino acids.

This clonotype came up many times. The CDR3: CASSFPWDSTDTQYF. The CDR3 DNA is TGTGCCAGCAGTTTCCCGTGGGACAGCACAGATACGCAGTATTTT. This rearrangement joins TRBV12-3 or TRBV12-4 to TRBJ2-3; TRBD1 or TRBD2 may be the D gene (5 bases each). Deletions cut 3 bases from V and 0 bases from J, with 10 bases between. This CDR3 contains 15 residues.

This clonotype has a count of ten or more. J is TRBJ2-7 and V is TRBV11-3; maybe TRBD1 (6 bases). V shed 4 bases and J shed 6 bases, with 13 bases lying between them. The CDR3 runs 13 residues. CDR1 and CDR2 (germline): SGHNT, YENEEA. The CDR3 here is CASSSETGTEQYF. DNA of the CDR3: TGTGCCAGCAGCTCAGAGACAGGAACCGAGCAGTACTTC.

Notes on this clonotype: Relative to the germline gene, one junction end is altered; a read error may explain this. The V call is TRBV6-4, the J call TRBJ1-6; D gene ambiguous. The CDR3 runs 12 residues. In germline, CDR1 is MRHNA, CDR2 SNTAGT. The CDR3 region has the DNA TGTGCCAGCAGTTTTGACGGCCCATACCTCTACTTT. Residues: CASSFDGPYLYF.

This clonotype was detected many times. V and J are TRBV20-1 and TRBJ2-7; TRBD2 matches at 10 bases. Germline V gene sequence: CDR1 DFQATT, CDR2 SNEGSKA (reference sequence). V lost 6 bases, J lost 7 bases, and 12 bases stayed unmatched. CDR3 size: 14 residues. CDR3 nucleotide sequence: TGCAGTGCCAGCTTCACTAGCGGGGAGGGGGAGCAGTACTTC. Its translation: CSASFTSGEGEQYF.

The sample holds many counts of this clonotype. This rearrangement joins TRBV5-1 to TRBJ2-3; 9 bases are a match to TRBD2. Germline V gene lookup returns CDR1 SGHRS and CDR2 YFSETQ. The CDR3 covers 16 residues. V gave up 0 bases and J gave up 5 bases; unmatched junction bases: 7. The chain's CDR3 is CASSLERGAGGDTQYF. CDR3 nucleotides: TGCGCCAGCAGCTTGGAGCGGGGGGCAGGGGGAGATACGCAGTATTTT.

Concerning this clonotype itself: The CDR3 ends on some other residue instead of the conserved phenylalanine or tryptophan, so this is likely a read error. The rearrangement links TRBV5-1 to TRBJ1-6; D uncertain. V was clipped by 0 bases and J by 10 bases, with 14 bases between them. Germline CDR1 SGHRS, CDR2 YFSETQ. CDR3 size: 15 residues. The CDR3 DNA is TGCGCCAGCAGCTTGGATGGAAGGCCGGACTCACCCCTCCACTTG. Translation gives CASSLDGRPDSPLHL.

Many counts were recorded for this clonotype. The chain combines TRBV12-5 with TRBJ2-1, with TRBD1 as a possible D gene (6 bases). Trimming left V 7 bases short and J 6 bases short, with 16 bases between. From germline, CDR1 is LGHNT and CDR2 FRNRAP. This CDR3 is 14 amino acids long. CDR3 in amino acids: CASATGRNANEQFF. The CDR3 coding sequence is TGTGCTAGTGCTACAGGGAGAAATGCCAATGAGCAGTTCTTC.

Many counts were recorded for this clonotype. CDR3 sequence: CSAREPGTENTGELFF. CDR3 nucleotides: TGCAGTGCTAGAGAGCCGGGGACAGAGAACACCGGGGAGCTGTTTTTT. The rearrangement uses TRBV20-1 and TRBJ2-2; 7 bases align to TRBD1. The V segment lost 0 bases and the J segment 1 base; nucleotides outside the gene matches: 5. The CDR3 runs 16 residues. Per the germline V gene, CDR1 is DFQATT and CDR2 is SNEGSKA (reference sequence).

This clonotype appeared many times. The gene calls are TRBV5-1 and TRBJ1-2; TRBD1 might be the D (6 bases). The V gene lost 7 bases and the J gene lost 2 bases, with 15 bases spanning the gap. The length of the CDR3 is 14 residues. Per germline, CDR1 SGHRS and CDR2 YFSETQ. In DNA, the CDR3 is TGCGCCAGCCGCAGACAGGATACGAACTATGGCTACACCTTC. Its translation: CASRRQDTNYGYTF.

The CDR3 spells CASSLKSGVSPGELFF. CDR3 DNA sequence: TGTGCCAGCAGCCTGAAGTCCGGGGTATCCCCCGGGGAGCTGTTTTTT. V is TRBV7-6 and J is TRBJ2-2; a possible D gene is TRBD2 (5 bases). CDR1 is SGHVS, CDR2 FNYEAQ, per germline. V lost 5 bases and J lost 6, with 19 bases in between. There are 16 residues in the CDR3.

This clonotype was detected many times. At one end, the junction sequence differs from germline, possibly due to a read error. The V and J genes are TRBV27 and TRBJ2-7, with 9 positions matching TRBD2. This CDR3 contains 14 residues. The V gene's germline CDR1 is MNHEY and CDR2 SMNVEV (reference sequence). CDR3 loop: CASSSNSGGYELYF. The CDR3 DNA sequence: TGTGCCAGCAGTTCCAATAGCGGGGGTTACGAGCTGTACTTC.

This chain joins TRBV7-3 and TRBJ2-7, with 7 bases matching TRBD1. The germline V gene has CDR1 SGHTA and CDR2 FQGTGA. V was clipped by 0 bases and J by 3 bases; unmatched bases: 5. This CDR3 has 15 residues. CDR3 sequence reads: CASSLTGTAFYEQYF. CDR3 sequence (DNA): TGTGCCAGCAGCTTAACGGGGACAGCCTTCTACGAGCAGTACTTC.

Many counts were recorded for this clonotype. V is TRBV20-1 and J is TRBJ2-3, with TRBD2 matching 7 bases. This CDR3 is built from 13 residues. Per the germline V gene, CDR1 is DFQATT and CDR2 is SNEGSKA (reference sequence). Trimming cost V 6 bases and J 1 base; bases outside gene matches: 4. The DNA of the CDR3 is TGCAGTGCGGAACGGGAGGGCACAGATACGCAGTATTTT. Its protein product is CSAEREGTDTQYF.

The genes are TRBV7-9 and TRBJ1-1; D perhaps matches TRBD1 (5 bases). The CDR3 has 14 residues. The germline CDR1 and CDR2 sequences are SEHNR and FQNEAQ (reference sequence). V was shortened by 5 bases and J by 2 bases, with 12 bases between the two germline ends. The CDR3 DNA follows: TGTGCCAGCAGCCTGGACACTCGTAACACTGAAGCTTTCTTT. Protein: CASSLDTRNTEAFF.

The chain combines TRBV9 with TRBJ1-6, with 7 bases identical to TRBD1. V gave up 0 bases and J gave up 10 bases; unmatched junction bases: 7. Germline lookup yields CDR1 SGDLS and CDR2 YYNGEE. This CDR3 spans 15 amino acids. The CDR3 loop reads CASSVEWDSQSPLHF. CDR3 nucleotide sequence: TGTGCCAGCAGCGTAGAATGGGACAGTCAATCACCCCTCCACTTT.

This clonotype occurred many times. The CDR3 is CSARDPGGQTAYEQYF. Here the CDR3 DNA reads TGCAGTGCTAGAGATCCGGGGGGACAGACCGCCTACGAGCAGTACTTC. The chain is built from TRBV20-1 and TRBJ2-7; either TRBD1 or TRBD2 may supply D (7 bases each). This CDR3 has 16 residues. Per the germline V gene, CDR1 is DFQATT and CDR2 is SNEGSKA (reference sequence). The V end was cut by 0 bases, the J end by 2 bases, with 17 bases between.

Ten or more counts support this clonotype. The chain carries TRBV20-1 and TRBJ2-3, with D possibly called TRBD1 or TRBD2 (5 bases each). The V gene's germline CDR1 is DFQATT and CDR2 SNEGSKA (reference sequence). Trimming shortened V by 6 bases and J by 0 bases, and 16 bases separated the two germline ends. The CDR3 covers 15 residues. The CDR3 here is CSAKRRRASTDTQYF. The CDR3 DNA is TGCAGTGCCAAGCGGCGCAGGGCAAGCACAGATACGCAGTATTTT.

Concerning this clonotype: It may be a read error: a sequence one base away is much more abundant. The conserved final phenylalanine or tryptophan is absent from the CDR3, which likely points to a read error. The chain combines TRBV7-9 with TRBJ1-1; the D is unclear. V was pared by 5 bases and J by 2 bases, with 9 bases between. This CDR3 comprises 13 residues. Germline values: CDR1 SEHNR, CDR2 FQNEAQ (reference sequence). The CDR3 coding sequence is TGTGCCAGCAGCCAAACCCAAAACACTGAAGCTTTCCTT. Residues: CASSQTQNTEAFL.